These 12 T cell receptor beta chains originate from one sample sequenced in a study of graft-versus-host responses after intestinal transplantation. Generated by immunoSEQ multiplex PCR, the TCRdb table keeps only in-frame clones and is missing some. The table lists roughly 62,000 clones, 90% to 95% of them singletons. The sample in question was PBMCs, obtained about 120 days after intestinal transplantation. These receptors were taken from a human patient who received an intestinal transplant, so some T cells may come from the graft donor.

The chain recombines TRBV5-6 with TRBJ2-5; 7 nucleotides line up with TRBD2. Germline values: CDR1 SGHDT, CDR2 YYEEEE. V dropped 0 bases and J dropped 7; count of bases not matched to a gene: 3. This CDR3 has 13 residues. CDR3 sequence reads: CASSLGEGWTQYF. The DNA of the CDR3 is TGTGCCAGCAGCTTGGGGGAGGGGTGGACCCAGTACTTC.

This clone has only one observation. J is TRBJ1-2 and V is TRBV18; no clear D gene. Germline lookup yields CDR1 KGHSH and CDR2 LQKENI. V gave up 4 bases and J gave up 5 bases, with 11 bases separating them. The CDR3 has 13 amino acids. Here the CDR3 reads CASSRGPDYGYTF. DNA of the CDR3: TGTGCCAGCTCACGTGGGCCGGATTATGGCTACACCTTC.

The J gene is TRBJ1-4, the V gene TRBV27; weak D call: TRBD1 (6 bases). V lost 5 bases and J 8 bases, leaving 15 bases between the germline ends. CDR1 MNHEY and CDR2 SMNVEV come from the germline V gene (reference sequence). The CDR3 has 14 residues. Here the CDR3 reads CASSPGGFGEKLFF. The DNA for the CDR3 is TGTGCCAGCAGTCCCGGGGGCTTCGGGGAAAAACTGTTTTTT.

The genes are TRBV28 and TRBJ2-7; 9 positions match TRBD2. The CDR3 is 13 residues long. V dropped 10 bases and J dropped 1; count of bases not matched to a gene: 5. In germline, CDR1 is MDHEN, CDR2 SYDVKM. The DNA of the CDR3 is TGTGCCATCCGGCTAGCGGGGTCCTACGAGCAGTACTTC. Amino acid sequence: CAIRLAGSYEQYF.

This chain uses TRBV4-1 with TRBJ2-7; D remains ambiguous. Germline CDR1 reads MGHRA; CDR2 reads YSYEKL. Between the trimmed V and J ends, which lost 3 bases and 0 bases, there was a span of 9 bases. The CDR3 extends over 14 amino acids. CDR3 DNA sequence: TGCGCCAGCAGCCAGTTTACCGGCTCCTACGAGCAGTACTTC. It translates to CASSQFTGSYEQYF.

The sample holds one count of this clone. The J gene is TRBJ1-2, the V gene TRBV7-9; D remains unclear. The V end lost 6 bases, the J end lost 8 bases, and 13 bases lay between the germline ends. Germline assignment: CDR1 SEHNR and CDR2 FQNEAQ (reference sequence). The CDR3 runs to 12 residues. The CDR3: CASRPLGYGYTF. CDR3 bases: TGTGCCAGCAGGCCGCTGGGTTACGGCTACACCTTC.

The V gene is TRBV10-3, the J gene TRBJ1-1; no clear D gene. The CDR3 is 13 amino acids. Trimming left V 7 bases short and J 4 bases short, with 13 bases between. Germline CDR1 is ENHRY and CDR2 is SYGVKD. The CDR3 reads CAITSEASTEAFF. The CDR3 DNA is TGTGCCATCACATCCGAGGCTAGCACTGAAGCTTTCTTT.

This rearrangement joins TRBV25-1 to TRBJ1-5; D is perhaps TRBD1 (5 bases). V was pared by 3 bases and J by 7 bases, with 13 bases between. Germline values: CDR1 MGHDK, CDR2 SYGVNS. The CDR3 covers 14 residues. The CDR3 protein is CASSDRQGRQPQHF. DNA of the CDR3: TGTGCCAGCAGTGACCGGCAGGGTAGACAGCCCCAGCATTTT.

The chain carries TRBV7-9 and TRBJ2-1, with 13 bases that match TRBD2. Germline values: CDR1 SEHNR, CDR2 FQNEAQ (reference sequence). J gave up 8 bases and V 4 bases, and 8 bases lay outside the gene matches. The CDR3 length is 16 residues. The CDR3 is CASSSTSGGLGDEQFF. CDR3 bases: TGTGCCAGCAGCTCGACTAGCGGGGGGCTCGGCGATGAGCAGTTCTTC.

The DNA of the CDR3 is TGTGCCAGCAGCGTAGCGGAGTTTGGTGGAGAGACCCAGTACTTC. It specifies CASSVAEFGGETQYF. The chain joins TRBV9 to TRBJ2-5; D gene ambiguous. The germline V gene encodes CDR1 SGDLS and CDR2 YYNGEE. The CDR3 extends over 15 amino acids. Trimming removed 0 bases at V and 4 bases at J, with 13 bases between.

V and J are TRBV27 and TRBJ2-1; D assignment may be TRBD1 or TRBD2 (5 bases each). There are 15 residues in the CDR3. The germline gives CDR1 MNHEY, CDR2 SMNVEV (reference sequence). The germline V and J ends were trimmed by 8 bases and 0 bases, with 14 bases remaining between them. The CDR3 reads CASGGRLSSYNEQFF. In DNA, the CDR3 is TGTGCCAGCGGGGGAAGGCTCAGCTCCTACAATGAGCAGTTCTTC.

The rearrangement joins TRBV10-2 to TRBJ2-2, with D possibly TRBD2 on 5 matching bases. V gave up 3 bases and J gave up 5 bases, with 7 bases separating them. The CDR3 extends over 13 amino acids. Germline CDR1 WSHSY, CDR2 SAAADI. The CDR3 region is CASSDTGTGELFF. The CDR3 DNA follows: TGCGCCAGCAGTGATACGGGGACCGGGGAGCTGTTTTTT.